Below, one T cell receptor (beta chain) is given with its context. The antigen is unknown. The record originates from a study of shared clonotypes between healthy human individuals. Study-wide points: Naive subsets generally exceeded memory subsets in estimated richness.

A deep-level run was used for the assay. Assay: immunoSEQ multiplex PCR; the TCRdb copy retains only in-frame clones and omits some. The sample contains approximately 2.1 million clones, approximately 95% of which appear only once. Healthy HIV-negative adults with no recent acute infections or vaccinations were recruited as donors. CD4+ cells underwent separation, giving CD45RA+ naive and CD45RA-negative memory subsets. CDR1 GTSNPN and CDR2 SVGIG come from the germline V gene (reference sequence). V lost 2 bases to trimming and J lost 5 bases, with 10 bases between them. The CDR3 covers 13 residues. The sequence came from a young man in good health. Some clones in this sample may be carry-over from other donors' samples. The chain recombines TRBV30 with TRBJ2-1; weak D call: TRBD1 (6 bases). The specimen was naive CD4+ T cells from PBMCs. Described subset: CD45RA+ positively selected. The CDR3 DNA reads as TGTGCCTGGAGTCCAGGGGTAGACAATGAGCAGTTCTTC. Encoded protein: CAWSPGVDNEQFF.